The 26 T cell receptor beta chains below all came from one sample that was sequenced in a study of blood T cell repertoires in COVID-19. Assay used: immunoSEQ multiplex PCR; TCRdb lists only in-frame clones, some missing. The sample has fewer than 300,000 clones, about nine tenths seen once. The specimen was peripheral blood. The receptors were gathered from a woman aged 40-49 years who had recovered from COVID-19.

The chain employs TRBV13 and TRBJ2-1; perhaps TRBD1 as D (5 bases). From germline, CDR1 is PRHDT and CDR2 FYEKMQ (reference sequence). This CDR3 has 15 amino acids. V shed 6 bases and J shed 5 bases, with 17 bases lying between them. This CDR3 reads CASSRTPRPNNEQFF. The CDR3 DNA is TGTGCCAGCAGTCGGACACCCCGGCCGAACAATGAGCAGTTCTTC.

This clone was seen only once. The rearrangement uses TRBV7-8 and TRBJ1-2, with D tentatively TRBD1 (6 bases). Trimming left V 6 bases short and J 2 bases short, with 19 bases between. The CDR3 consists of 16 residues. Germline-derived CDR1 and CDR2 are SGHVS and FQNEAQ. CDR3 protein: CASRSRPGTLNYGYTF. DNA of the CDR3: TGTGCCAGCAGGTCCCGGCCCGGGACATTGAACTATGGCTACACCTTC.

J is TRBJ2-7 and V is TRBV5-6; 8 nucleotides match TRBD1. The trim removed 0 bases at V and 2 bases at J, leaving 7 bases unmatched. The V gene's germline CDR1 is SGHDT and CDR2 YYEEEE. The CDR3 contains 16 residues. The DNA of the CDR3 is TGTGCCAGCAGCTTGGGGACAGGGAGATGGCCCTACGAGCAGTACTTC. It encodes CASSLGTGRWPYEQYF.

The V call is TRBV19, the J call TRBJ1-5; 12 positions agree with TRBD1. Germline V CDR1 and CDR2: LNHDA, SQIVND (reference sequence). V was pared by 5 bases and J by 6 bases, with 11 bases of the junction left unmatched. The CDR3 covers 17 residues. The chain's CDR3 is CASSVPGQGAHGQPQHF. CDR3 bases: TGTGCCAGTAGTGTCCCGGGACAGGGGGCGCATGGTCAGCCCCAGCATTTT.

The chain has TRBV30 and TRBJ1-2; no firm D call. V lost 1 base and J 0 bases, leaving 6 bases between the germline ends. CDR3 size: 13 residues. The germline V gene encodes CDR1 GTSNPN and CDR2 SVGIG (reference sequence). The CDR3 bases are TGTGCCTGGAGTGGGCCTTCTAACTATGGCTACACCTTC. Amino acids: CAWSGPSNYGYTF.

The chain uses TRBV4-1 and TRBJ2-5; no clear D. CDR3 length: 14 residues. V lost 2 bases and J lost 7, with 14 bases in between. Germline-derived CDR1 and CDR2 are MGHRA and YSYEKL. The CDR3 nucleotides read TGCGCCAGCAGCCAAAAACTCCCCGCCGGGACCCAGTACTTC. Encoded protein: CASSQKLPAGTQYF.

DNA of the CDR3: TGTGCCAGCAGCTTAGGGACAGGGTACAATCAGCCCCAGCATTTT. Encoded protein: CASSLGTGYNQPQHF. The chain joins TRBV5-5 to TRBJ1-5, with 9 bases that match TRBD1. The V segment lost 2 bases and the J segment 3 bases; nucleotides outside the gene matches: 3. This CDR3 spans 15 amino acids. CDR1 is SGHKS and CDR2 is YYEKEE in the germline V gene (reference sequence).

The J gene is TRBJ2-5, the V gene TRBV19; 9 nucleotides match TRBD1. Trimming cost V 4 bases and J 7 bases; bases outside gene matches: 7. CDR1 LNHDA and CDR2 SQIVND come from the germline V gene (reference sequence). This CDR3 spans 14 amino acids. The DNA of the CDR3 is TGTGCCAGTAGTACCCGGGACAGGGACGGGACCCAGTACTTC. Its protein product is CASSTRDRDGTQYF.

The V gene is TRBV9, the J gene TRBJ2-1, with TRBD2 as a possible D gene (6 bases). V gave up 0 bases and J gave up 0 bases, with 19 bases separating them. Germline loops: CDR1 SGDLS, CDR2 YYNGEE. The CDR3 covers 19 residues. The CDR3 region is CASSVASDSRDFSYNEQFF. In DNA form, the CDR3 reads TGTGCCAGCAGCGTAGCTTCGGACTCCCGGGACTTCTCCTACAATGAGCAGTTCTTC.

CDR3 in DNA: TGTGCCAGCAGGGACGCGGCGGGGGGGTACCAAGAGACCCAGTACTTC. It specifies CASRDAAGGYQETQYF. This chain links TRBV28 with TRBJ2-5; TRBD2 matches 9 bases. The CDR3 covers 16 residues. V gave up 6 bases and J gave up 0 bases; unmatched junction bases: 8. CDR1 MDHEN and CDR2 SYDVKM come from the germline V gene.

The CDR3 protein is CASSLGAIFYEQYF. The CDR3 nucleotides read TGTGCCAGCAGCTTGGGCGCCATCTTCTACGAGCAGTACTTC. This sequence joins TRBV5-6 and TRBJ2-7; D is ambiguous. Germline V gene lookup returns CDR1 SGHDT and CDR2 YYEEEE. Trimming removed 0 bases at V and 3 bases at J, with 10 bases between. The CDR3 has 14 amino acids.

DNA for the CDR3: TGTGCCAGCAGCTGGATAGCGGGGGCCCAAGAGACCCAGTACTTC. This sequence encodes CASSWIAGAQETQYF. V gene TRBV7-9 combines with J gene TRBJ2-5; 9 bases align to TRBD2. This CDR3 contains 15 residues. Germline assignment: CDR1 SEHNR and CDR2 FQNEAQ (reference sequence). Germline trimming cut 4 bases from V and 1 base from J; bases unmatched to any gene: 4.

This clone has more than one count but fewer than ten. The chain links TRBV9 to TRBJ1-4, with D possibly TRBD1 on 5 matching bases. CDR1 is SGDLS and CDR2 is YYNGEE in the germline V gene. V shed 2 bases and J shed 1 base, with 12 bases lying between them. This CDR3 contains 16 residues. CDR3 in amino acids: CASSVGREGTNEKLFF. The CDR3 DNA follows: TGTGCCAGCAGCGTCGGCAGGGAAGGAACTAATGAAAAACTGTTTTTT.

This clone was seen a few times. The same CDR3 also results from other DNA sequences found in this sample. This chain uses TRBV19 with TRBJ1-5; D not certain. V shed 3 bases and J shed 0 bases, with 6 bases lying between them. The CDR3 spans 14 residues. Germline lookup yields CDR1 LNHDA and CDR2 SQIVND (reference sequence). The CDR3 nucleotides read TGTGCCAGTAGTATCCGGGATAGCAATCAGCCCCAGCATTTT. Its protein is CASSIRDSNQPQHF.

This chain links TRBV2 with TRBJ2-3, with 9 bases identical to TRBD2. V was clipped by 2 bases and J by 3 bases; unmatched bases: 3. This CDR3 has 15 amino acids. Germline V gives CDR1 SNHLY, CDR2 FYNNEI. CDR3 in amino acids: CASSEFGLATDTQYF. The CDR3 DNA reads as TGTGCCAGCAGTGAATTTGGACTAGCGACAGATACGCAGTATTTT.

This clone was picked up a small number of times. The J gene is TRBJ1-2, the V gene TRBV5-1; TRBD1 matches at 10 bases. J was trimmed by 4 bases and V by 3 bases; bases with no gene match: 9. CDR3 length equals 16 residues. Germline CDR1 SGHRS, CDR2 YFSETQ. CDR3 loop: CASSSRPGQGSYGYTF. CDR3 nucleotides: TGCGCCAGCAGCTCCCGTCCGGGACAGGGGAGCTATGGCTACACCTTC.

This chain links TRBV19 with TRBJ1-4; unclear D gene. The V end was cut by 5 bases, the J end by 7 bases, with 8 bases between. The CDR3 extends over 12 amino acids. Germline lookup yields CDR1 LNHDA and CDR2 SQIVND (reference sequence). CDR3 nucleotide sequence: TGTGCCAGTAGTTATGCGGGTGAAAAACTGTTTTTT. It translates to CASSYAGEKLFF. Together with reference TRBV19 and TRBJ1-4, the CDR3 gives the full variable domain: DGGITQSPKYLFRKEGQNVTLSCEQNLNHDAMYWYRQDPGQGLRLIYYSQIVNDFQKGDIAEGYSVSREKKESFPLTVTSAQKNPTAFYLCASSYAGEKLFFGSGTQLSVL.

The chain joins TRBV19 to TRBJ1-1, with D hard to call. The V gene's germline CDR1 is LNHDA and CDR2 SQIVND (reference sequence). The V gene lost 10 bases and the J gene lost 2 bases, with 14 bases spanning the gap. CDR3 size: 13 residues. This chain's CDR3 is CATTEAVNTEAFF. CDR3 DNA: TGTGCCACCACCGAGGCCGTCAACACTGAAGCTTTCTTT.

CDR3 nucleotide sequence: TGTGCCTGGAGTGTCGCCGCAGGGGGTTGGGAAAAACTGTTTTTT. Translated: CAWSVAAGGWEKLFF. This chain connects TRBV30 to TRBJ1-4; 7 bases line up with TRBD1. V lost 0 bases, J lost 8 bases, and 9 bases stayed unmatched. CDR1 and CDR2 (germline): GTSNPN, SVGIG (reference sequence). This CDR3 contains 15 residues.

The gene calls are TRBV6-5 and TRBJ1-2, with D uncertain. CDR3 size: 15 residues. Germline V gene sequence: CDR1 MNHEY, CDR2 SVGAGI. Trimming pared 10 bases from V and 0 bases from J, leaving 18 bases between. The CDR3 sequence is CAIRGKKDANYGYTF. The DNA for the CDR3 is TGTGCCATACGAGGGAAAAAGGATGCTAACTATGGCTACACCTTC.

This chain joins TRBV5-1 and TRBJ2-7; 8 positions match TRBD2. The CDR3 has 14 amino acids. The trim removed 3 bases at V and 0 bases at J, leaving 2 bases unmatched. Germline loops: CDR1 SGHRS, CDR2 YFSETQ. The CDR3 protein is CASSSTSASYEQYF. DNA for the CDR3: TGCGCCAGCAGCTCGACTAGCGCCTCCTACGAGCAGTACTTC.

The chain employs TRBV9 and TRBJ1-1; TRBD1 aligns across 8 bases. The ends lost 5 bases at V and 2 bases at J; junction bases unmatched: 5. The CDR3 length is 14 residues. Germline-derived CDR1 and CDR2 are SGDLS and YYNGEE. The CDR3 region is CASSLGQVNTEAFF. The CDR3 DNA reads as TGTGCCAGCAGTCTGGGACAGGTAAACACTGAAGCTTTCTTT.

The table lists this clone with a count of one. V gene TRBV6-5 combines with J gene TRBJ1-5; D is ambiguous. The V and J ends lost 5 bases and 5 bases respectively, with 13 bases between them. The germline V gene has CDR1 MNHEY and CDR2 SVGAGI. The CDR3 has 14 amino acids. In DNA, the CDR3 is TGTGCCAGCAGTCCCCAAACAACCGATCAGCCCCAGCATTTT. It encodes CASSPQTTDQPQHF.

The chain joins TRBV19 to TRBJ1-5; D uncertain. Trimming took 1 base from V and 2 from J, leaving 6 bases between them. This CDR3 contains 14 residues. Germline V gene data show CDR1 as LNHDA and CDR2 as SQIVND (reference sequence). The CDR3 DNA follows: TGTGCCAGTAGTATAGTGAGGGGCAATCAGCCCCAGCATTTT. Translating gives CASSIVRGNQPQHF.

This chain joins TRBV5-4 and TRBJ1-5; TRBD1 matches 7 bases. The CDR3 is made up of 14 amino acids. Germline V gene lookup returns CDR1 SGHNT and CDR2 YYREEE (reference sequence). The V gene end was trimmed by 0 bases and the J gene end by 9 bases; junction bases not matched to a gene: 6. CDR3 residues: CASSLDTGAGPQHF. CDR3 DNA: TGTGCCAGCAGCTTGGATACAGGGGCAGGGCCCCAGCATTTT.

Turning to this clone: The same CDR3 also results from other DNA sequences found in this sample. This chain connects TRBV5-1 to TRBJ2-7, with 9 nucleotides matching TRBD1. From germline, CDR1 is SGHRS and CDR2 YFSETQ. Trimming cost V 0 bases and J 7 bases; bases outside gene matches: 5. The CDR3 consists of 14 residues. CDR3 sequence: CASSLVQGAQEQYF. The CDR3 DNA sequence: TGCGCCAGCAGCTTGGTACAGGGGGCGCAAGAGCAGTACTTC.